The 4 T cell receptor beta chains listed next were all sequenced from one sample in a study of vaccination and CD4 T cells after COVID-19. The Oncomine TCR Beta short-read assay sequenced DNA from cultured CD4+ T cells. Investigators obtained genomic DNA by extraction from cultured CD4+ T cells. Via MiXCR, TCRdb re-called the PCR reads, giving one row per CDR3 protein. The sample carries about 11,000 distinct CDR3 sequences, about 30% recorded once. Treatment described: approximately nine-day PBMC culture with coronavirus spike peptide pools or control peptides (ViraFEST assay). According to the study, CD4+ T cells from the unexposed donor were gathered ahead of the COVID-19 pandemic (2011-2018). Their cognate antigens are unknown. Specimen: CD4+ T cells from blood, cultured in vitro. These receptor sequences come from a human donor in good health.

CDR3 region: CATSLREGYEQFF. In DNA form, the CDR3 reads TGTGCCACCTCGCTGCGGGAGGGCTATGAGCAGTTCTTC. The chain carries TRBV6-1 and TRBJ2-1; 9 bases map to TRBD2. The CDR3 is 13 residues long. Germline CDR1 reads MNHNS; CDR2 reads SASEGT. J gave up 8 bases and V 10 bases, and 9 bases lay outside the gene matches.

This clonotype appeared once. The chain combines TRBV4-2 with TRBJ2-7; D not certain. Per the germline V gene, CDR1 is LGHNA and CDR2 is YNFKEQ. This CDR3 is built from 13 residues. The germline V and J ends were trimmed by 0 bases and 2 bases, with 5 bases remaining between them. The CDR3 DNA sequence: TGTGCCAGCAGCCAAGATCCCCCCTACGAGCAGTACTTC. Translation: CASSQDPPYEQYF.

This clonotype was detected a few times. The rearrangement joins TRBV19 to TRBJ2-3, with TRBD2 matching over 10 bases. Trimming at V came to 5 bases and at J to 0 bases, leaving 5 bases not matched to a gene. Germline-derived CDR1 and CDR2 are LNHDA and SQIVND (reference sequence). This CDR3 comprises 16 residues. CDR3 loop: CASSLQAGGSTDTQYF. The CDR3, as DNA: TGTGCCAGTAGTCTTCAAGCGGGAGGGAGCACAGATACGCAGTATTTT. Full variable domain (rest looked up from reference TRBV19 and TRBJ2-3): DGGITQSPKYLFRKEGQNVTLSCEQNLNHDAMYWYRQDPGQGLRLIYYSQIVNDFQKGDIAEGYSVSREKKESFPLTVTSAQKNPTAFYLCASSLQAGGSTDTQYFGPGTRLTVL.

This clonotype turned up a few times. V and J are TRBV19 and TRBJ2-1, with TRBD1 matching over 10 bases. V was clipped by 10 bases and J by 6 bases; unmatched bases: 6. CDR1 and CDR2 from the germline V gene are LNHDA and SQIVND (reference sequence). This CDR3 comprises 13 residues. As DNA, the CDR3 is TGTGCCACTAGGGACAGGGGAAGCAATGAGCAGTTCTTC. Protein: CATRDRGSNEQFF.